Here is one T cell receptor (beta chain) with its context. The antigen remains undetermined. The sample holds other DNA sequences that translate to the same CDR3. Naive-designated CD8 cells lacked CD45RO, were positively enriched for CCR7, and omitted terminally differentiated effector memory CD45RA+ cells. These data are taken from a study of shared clonotypes between healthy human individuals. Broader study findings: The study drew on few donors, limiting represented genetic and exposure-history diversity. Clonotype sharing across several donors was observed for roughly 5% of naive CD4 clonotypes.

Germline assignment: CDR1 SGDLS and CDR2 YYNGEE. The CDR3 extends over 15 amino acids. Trimming took off 3 bases at V and 3 bases at J, with 13 bases between the two ends. Here immunoSEQ multiplex PCR was the method, and the copy in TCRdb shows in-frame clones only, minus some. The repertoire holds nearly 2 million clones, with about 94% as singletons. Source material: naive CD8+ T cells sorted from blood. This clonotype was sampled from a man aged 18 to 30 in good health. The J gene is TRBJ2-1, the V gene TRBV9; tentative D call: TRBD2 (5 bases). Here the CDR3 DNA reads TGTGCCAGCAGCGCTCCACCGGGAAGCTACAATGAGCAGTTCTTC. Encoded protein: CASSAPPGSYNEQFF.